This T cell receptor (beta chain) was sequenced for a study of T cell responses to AZD1222 COVID-19 vaccine. Study-level results: No repertoire was sampled before or during the peak T cell response, only after it. Only five or six AZD1222 recipients were seropositive at baseline. Donors in the cohort were predominantly white British and more often female, and clonal diversity was possibly underestimated. Nearly half of spike-specific TCRs reportedly go after variant regions that carry no mutations.

The data were produced by immunoSEQ multiplex PCR, yet TCRdb's version contains in-frame clones alone and is incomplete. The sample holds approximately 150,000 clones, more than 70% seen once. Comment on this clone: Antigen: not known.

CDR3 length: 16 amino acids. The germline V gene has CDR1 MGHRA and CDR2 YSYEKL. V was trimmed by 6 bases and J by 2 bases, leaving 20 bases between them. This sequence originates from an adult in good health. The rearrangement joins TRBV4-1 to TRBJ2-7; perhaps D is TRBD1 or TRBD2 (7 bases each). Sequenced here: peripheral blood, sampled on day 0 of AZD1222 vaccination. This CDR3 is CASSLQGTTGTYEQYF. The CDR3 bases are TGCGCCAGCAGTCTACAGGGGACTACTGGAACCTACGAGCAGTACTTC.